This TCR beta chain was captured by sequencing in a study of blood T cell repertoires in COVID-19. Assay: immunoSEQ multiplex PCR; the TCRdb copy retains only in-frame clones and omits some. The sample records some 270,000 clones, approximately 83% being singletons. This CDR3 is built from 15 residues. CDR1 and CDR2 from the germline V gene are LNHDA and SQIVND (reference sequence). With V trimmed by 7 bases and J by 7 bases, 10 bases remained unmatched. This clonotype was sampled from a man in his forties or fifties who had recovered from COVID-19. The chain links TRBV19 to TRBJ2-2; 9 positions match TRBD1. Sample: PBMCs or T cells enriched from blood (not recorded which). Written as DNA, the CDR3 is TGTGCCAGTAACCGGGGGACAGGGACCGACGGGGAGCTGTTTTTT. This encodes CASNRGTGTDGELFF.